Listed below are T cell receptor beta chains from one sample, sequenced in a study of vaccination effects on CD4 cells after COVID-19. These receptors lack a known antigen. The table came from immunoSEQ multiplex PCR; TCRdb's copy has only in-frame clones and leaves some out. This table has tens of thousands of clones, roughly three quarters appearing once. This specimen consisted of CD4+ T cells from PBMCs cultured without peptide, obtained before COVID-19 vaccination. Receptors originate from a human donor who received a COVID-19 vaccine. CDR3s include the opening cysteine and the closing phenylalanine or tryptophan. Each record gives: D gene, V gene, clone size, CDR3 length, J gene, CDR3 DNA, CDR3 protein. A D gene is named only where the DNA matches it firmly. Rows give clone size only sometimes, using once, few, many, or a class for an expanded clone.

d_call: TRBD1
v_call: TRBV5-1
clone_size: NA
cdr3_length: 16
j_call: TRBJ2-3
cdr3_nt: TGCGCCAGCAGCGAATGGGACAGAAAGAGCACAGATACGCAGTATTTT
cdr3_aa: CASSEWDRKSTDTQYF

d_call: NA
v_call: TRBV19
clone_size: NA
cdr3_length: 17
j_call: TRBJ1-1
cdr3_nt: TGTGCCAGTAGACGCCTCCGGGGTACAGGAGTGAACACTGAAGCTTTCTTT
cdr3_aa: CASRRLRGTGVNTEAFF

d_call: NA
v_call: TRBV6-5
clone_size: NA
cdr3_length: 15
j_call: TRBJ2-2
cdr3_nt: TGTGCCAGCCGGCTCGGGACAACGAACACCGGGGAGCTGTTTTTT
cdr3_aa: CASRLGTTNTGELFF

d_call: NA
v_call: TRBV6-5
clone_size: NA
cdr3_length: 15
j_call: TRBJ2-4
cdr3_nt: TGTGCCAGCAGTCGGACAGAACTAGCCAAAAACATTCAGTACTTC
cdr3_aa: CASSRTELAKNIQYF

d_call: NA
v_call: TRBV12-3/TRBV12-4
clone_size: NA
cdr3_length: 13
j_call: TRBJ1-2
cdr3_nt: TGTGCCAGCAGCCCAGGGATAAACTATGGCTACACCTTC
cdr3_aa: CASSPGINYGYTF

d_call: NA
v_call: TRBV30
clone_size: few
cdr3_length: 11
j_call: TRBJ1-2
cdr3_nt: TGTGCCTGGAGCGATGGTAGGGGCTACACCTTC
cdr3_aa: CAWSDGRGYTF

d_call: NA
v_call: TRBV5-1
clone_size: NA
cdr3_length: 16
j_call: TRBJ2-1
cdr3_nt: TGCGCCAGCAGCCCTCTTGGGGCTACCTCCTACAATGAGCAGTTCTTC
cdr3_aa: CASSPLGATSYNEQFF

d_call: NA
v_call: TRBV12-3/TRBV12-4
clone_size: NA
cdr3_length: 12
j_call: TRBJ1-1
cdr3_nt: TGTGCCAGCTCACTGCAGTCTCTTGAAGCTTTCTTT
cdr3_aa: CASSLQSLEAFF

d_call: TRBD2
v_call: TRBV4-1
clone_size: NA
cdr3_length: 20
j_call: TRBJ2-3
cdr3_nt: TGCGCCAGCAGCCAAGTTGGACTAGCGGGGGGATCAACATTCACAGATACGCAGTATTTT
cdr3_aa: CASSQVGLAGGSTFTDTQYF

d_call: TRBD1
v_call: TRBV2
clone_size: NA
cdr3_length: 12
j_call: TRBJ1-6
cdr3_nt: TGTGCCAGCAGAGACAGGGGTGTGACCCTCCACTTT
cdr3_aa: CASRDRGVTLHF

d_call: TRBD2
v_call: TRBV5-6
clone_size: NA
cdr3_length: 15
j_call: TRBJ2-5
cdr3_nt: TGTGCCAGCAGCGACGAACTAGCGGTCCAAGAGACCCAGTACTTC
cdr3_aa: CASSDELAVQETQYF

d_call: TRBD2
v_call: TRBV7-2
clone_size: NA
cdr3_length: 15
j_call: TRBJ2-2
cdr3_nt: TGTGCCAGCAGCGCAAGCGGGGTGAGCACCGGGGAGCTGTTTTTT
cdr3_aa: CASSASGVSTGELFF

d_call: TRBD2
v_call: TRBV5-1
clone_size: NA
cdr3_length: 15
j_call: TRBJ2-5
cdr3_nt: TGCGCCAGCAGCTTGGGACTAGCTGCAGTTGAGACCCAGTACTTC
cdr3_aa: CASSLGLAAVETQYF

d_call: NA
v_call: TRBV9
clone_size: NA
cdr3_length: 16
j_call: TRBJ1-1
cdr3_nt: TGTGCCAGCAGCGATCTAACCGGACCTGGGGACACTGAAGCTTTCTTT
cdr3_aa: CASSDLTGPGDTEAFF

d_call: TRBD1
v_call: TRBV5-6
clone_size: few
cdr3_length: 17
j_call: TRBJ1-2
cdr3_nt: TGTGCCAGCAGCCCCACAGGGGGTCTAGATAGGAACTATGGCTACACCTTC
cdr3_aa: CASSPTGGLDRNYGYTF

d_call: NA
v_call: TRBV24-1
clone_size: NA
cdr3_length: 15
j_call: TRBJ2-5
cdr3_nt: TGTGCCACCAGTAGAAATACCGGGACGGCGGGCATCCAGTACTTC
cdr3_aa: CATSRNTGTAGIQYF

d_call: NA
v_call: TRBV7-2
clone_size: NA
cdr3_length: 15
j_call: TRBJ2-1
cdr3_nt: TGTGCCAGCAGCTTAGCGGGGGCCCCCTACAATGAGCAGTTCTTC
cdr3_aa: CASSLAGAPYNEQFF

d_call: TRBD1
v_call: TRBV12-5
clone_size: NA
cdr3_length: 16
j_call: TRBJ2-1
cdr3_nt: TGTGCTAGTGGTCCGGGACAGTACGGCCCGGGTCATGAGCAGTTCTTC
cdr3_aa: CASGPGQYGPGHEQFF

d_call: NA
v_call: TRBV7-8
clone_size: NA
cdr3_length: 15
j_call: TRBJ2-5
cdr3_nt: TGTGCCAGCAGCTTACCCCCTAGGGGGGAAGAGACCCAGTACTTC
cdr3_aa: CASSLPPRGEETQYF